These 12 T cell receptor beta chains were all obtained from the same sample, sequenced in a study of CD8 T cells in ankylosing spondylitis. TCRdb recomputed calls from the 5' RACE reads with MiXCR, one row per CDR3 protein. Of just under 350,000 distinct CDR3 sequences detected, about 15% appear once; the ten largest clones hold approximately 1.1%. The sample was blood, either unsorted or a sorted T cell fraction (not recorded which). The receptors were gathered from a male donor with ankylosing spondylitis or in good health (not recorded which).

V and J are TRBV10-3 and TRBJ1-2; no clear D. The CDR3 extends over 14 amino acids. The V gene lost 5 bases and the J gene lost 4 bases, with 14 bases spanning the gap. From germline, CDR1 is ENHRY and CDR2 SYGVKD. CDR3 in amino acids: CAISSTPEVYGYTF. The CDR3 DNA sequence: TGTGCCATCAGTTCGACCCCGGAGGTCTATGGCTACACCTTC.

The V and J genes are TRBV6-2 or TRBV6-3 and TRBJ2-1; D unresolved. V was cut by 0 bases and J by 8 bases, with 11 bases left in between. CDR3 length equals 14 residues. Germline values: CDR1 MNHEY, CDR2 SVGEGT. CDR3 DNA sequence: TGTGCCAGCAGTTACTCGTCCGGGTCCCATGAGCAGTTCTTC. It yields the protein CASSYSSGSHEQFF.

This clonotype was detected ten times or more. This rearrangement joins TRBV7-6 to TRBJ1-5; 8 positions agree with TRBD1. V gave up 3 bases and J gave up 3 bases; unmatched junction bases: 4. This CDR3 has 15 residues. In germline, CDR1 is SGHVS, CDR2 FNYEAQ. The CDR3 protein is CASSFSGGPNQPQHF. The CDR3 region has the DNA TGTGCCAGCAGCTTTTCAGGGGGCCCCAATCAGCCCCAGCATTTT.

This clonotype has just a few counts. The chain recombines TRBV5-5 with TRBJ1-6, with TRBD1 as a possible D gene (5 bases). The CDR3 is made up of 16 amino acids. Trimming cost V 2 bases and J 0 bases, with 9 bases left between them. Germline V gene lookup returns CDR1 SGHKS and CDR2 YYEKEE (reference sequence). This CDR3 is CASSFTGYSYNSPLHF. The CDR3 DNA follows: TGTGCCAGCAGCTTTACAGGCTACTCCTATAATTCACCCCTCCACTTT.

The sample holds a few counts of this clonotype. The J gene is TRBJ2-4, the V gene TRBV18, with 16 bases that match TRBD2. Trimming cost V 0 bases and J 7 bases; bases outside gene matches: 9. Germline CDR1 and CDR2: KGHSH and LQKENI. The length of the CDR3 is 19 residues. The CDR3 protein is CASSPPGLAGGLLGNIQYF. The CDR3 nucleotides read TGTGCCAGCTCACCACCGGGACTAGCGGGAGGGCTTCTTGGGAACATTCAGTACTTC.

The chain links TRBV24-1 to TRBJ2-1; 7 nucleotides line up with TRBD2. The CDR3 covers 14 residues. Germline loops: CDR1 KGHDR, CDR2 SFDVKD. V was pared by 5 bases and J by 5 bases, with 5 bases of the junction left unmatched. For the CDR3, the DNA is TGTGCCACCAGTGGGGCTAGCGGTGACAATGAGCAGTTCTTC. It encodes CATSGASGDNEQFF.

This clonotype was counted a few times. The J gene is TRBJ2-4, the V gene TRBV20-1; 11 bases fit TRBD1. CDR3 length: 11 residues. Germline V CDR1 and CDR2: DFQATT, SNEGSKA (reference sequence). Here the CDR3 DNA reads TGCAGCGGGACAGGGGGGAACATTCAGTACTTC. Its protein product is CSGTGGNIQYF.

This sequence joins TRBV12-5 and TRBJ2-6; TRBD1 matches 7 bases. The CDR3 runs 17 residues. Per germline, CDR1 LGHNT and CDR2 FRNRAP. Unmatched junction bases numbered 8, after V lost 6 bases and J lost 0 bases. CDR3 loop: CASGGQSFTSGANVLTF. The CDR3 nucleotides are TGTGCTAGTGGGGGACAGTCATTCACCTCTGGGGCCAACGTCCTGACTTTC.

This clonotype was picked up many times. This chain joins TRBV12-3 or TRBV12-4 and TRBJ1-2; TRBD1 agrees at 7 bases. V dropped 6 bases and J dropped 4; count of bases not matched to a gene: 5. The CDR3 consists of 13 residues. The CDR3 DNA sequence: TGTGCCAGCAGCTCGGGACAGACCTATGGCTACACCTTC. Amino acid sequence: CASSSGQTYGYTF.

This clonotype was seen only a few times. This chain's CDR3 is CASTRGQGVLGGANVLTF. For the CDR3, the DNA is TGCGCCAGCACCCGGGGACAGGGGGTTCTAGGTGGGGCCAACGTCCTGACTTTC. This chain links TRBV5-1 with TRBJ2-6, with TRBD1 matching 11 bases. The CDR3 runs 18 residues. After removal of 6 bases from V and 3 bases from J, the junction contained 11 bases not matched to a gene. The germline V gene encodes CDR1 SGHRS and CDR2 YFSETQ.

This clonotype was observed a few times. The chain employs TRBV28 and TRBJ2-7; no reliable D call. This CDR3 has 15 residues. The germline V gene has CDR1 MDHEN and CDR2 SYDVKM. Trimming pared 4 bases from V and 2 bases from J, leaving 15 bases between. This chain's CDR3 is CASSSRPPGTYEQYF. The CDR3, as DNA: TGTGCCAGCAGTTCACGTCCCCCCGGAACCTACGAGCAGTACTTC.

This clonotype has just a few counts. This rearrangement joins TRBV5-1 to TRBJ1-2, with 7 positions matching TRBD1. Germline V gene data show CDR1 as SGHRS and CDR2 as YFSETQ. There are 15 residues in the CDR3. J gave up 4 bases and V 4 bases, and 10 bases lay outside the gene matches. This CDR3 is CASSPSPGQIYGYTF. The CDR3 nucleotides are TGCGCCAGCAGCCCATCCCCGGGACAGATCTATGGCTACACCTTC.